This passage covers 10 T cell receptor beta chains from one sample sequenced in a study of T-cell memory formation after mild COVID-19. MiXCR was run by TCRdb on the 5' RACE reads, yielding one entry per CDR3 protein. In the table there are roughly 200,000 distinct CDR3 sequences, more than 8% of which are singletons. Input material: PBMCs or a T cell subset sorted from them (not recorded which). The source of these receptors is a man younger than 35 who had mild COVID-19 (a few samples of this study predate the infection). Cell type and time point are not known.

This clonotype was recorded a few times. The chain combines TRBV2 with TRBJ2-3; no clear D. This CDR3 has 13 residues. V shed 11 bases and J shed 1 base, with 13 bases lying between them. Germline V gene sequence: CDR1 SNHLY, CDR2 FYNNEI. The CDR3 reads CAPGKAGTDTQYF. The CDR3 nucleotides read TGTGCCCCCGGAAAGGCGGGCACAGATACGCAGTATTTT.

This clonotype was recorded a few times. The chain is built from TRBV27 and TRBJ1-6; 8 positions agree with TRBD1. With 6 bases clipped from V and 7 bases from J, the junction kept 8 bases outside the gene matches. Germline loops: CDR1 MNHEY, CDR2 SMNVEV (reference sequence). The CDR3 consists of 15 residues. CDR3 residues: CASRPYPGGNSPLHF. CDR3 DNA sequence: TGTGCCAGCAGACCCTATCCAGGGGGCAATTCACCCCTCCACTTT.

This clonotype was recorded a few times. CDR3 in amino acids: CASSFFLTGKLQRNTGELFF. CDR3 nucleotides: TGTGCCAGCAGCTTTTTCTTGACAGGGAAGCTCCAAAGAAACACCGGGGAGCTGTTTTTT. The chain combines TRBV7-6 with TRBJ2-2; 7 bases align to TRBD1. CDR1 and CDR2 from the germline V gene are SGHVS and FNYEAQ. The CDR3 is 20 residues long. J gave up 2 bases and V 3 bases, and 18 bases lay outside the gene matches.

Only a few counts were recorded for this clonotype. The V and J genes are TRBV7-2 and TRBJ2-5, with 7 positions matching TRBD2. Germline V gene lookup returns CDR1 SGHTA and CDR2 FQGNSA. This CDR3 is 16 amino acids long. V shed 5 bases, J shed 0 bases, and the junction held 9 bases outside the gene matches. CDR3 nucleotide sequence: TGTGCCAGCAGCCGAAGCGGGACCACATACCAAGAGACCCAGTACTTC. This gives the protein CASSRSGTTYQETQYF.

This clonotype was found a few times. The rearrangement uses TRBV5-8 and TRBJ2-5; TRBD2 agrees at 11 bases. The junction had 10 bases not matched to a gene; V was cut back by 4 bases and J by 2 bases. This CDR3 spans 17 amino acids. Germline CDR1 is SGHTS and CDR2 is YDEGEE. The CDR3 coding sequence is TGTGCCAGCAGCCCGGGTCTAGCGGGGGGCCTACAAGAGACCCAGTACTTC. Its translation is CASSPGLAGGLQETQYF. The full variable domain, with the rest looked up from reference TRBV5-8 and TRBJ2-5, is EAGVTQSPTHLIKTRGQQATLRCSPISGHTSVYWYQQALGLGLQFLLWYDEGEERNRGNFPPRFSGRQFPNYSSELNVNALELEDSALYLCASSPGLAGGLQETQYFGPGTRLLVL.

The rearrangement links TRBV3-1 to TRBJ1-1; D is undetermined. The length of the CDR3 is 15 residues. The germline V gene encodes CDR1 LGHDT and CDR2 YNNKEL (reference sequence). Trimming took off 0 bases at V and 1 base at J, with 9 bases between the two ends. The CDR3 sequence is CASSQDRWANTEAFF. Here the CDR3 DNA reads TGTGCCAGCAGCCAAGATCGTTGGGCGAACACTGAAGCTTTCTTT.

This clonotype has at least ten counts. The chain carries TRBV5-1 and TRBJ2-5, with no clear D. Germline V CDR1 and CDR2: SGHRS, YFSETQ. CDR3 length equals 13 residues. V was clipped by 0 bases and J by 5 bases, with 8 bases between them. The CDR3 DNA sequence: TGCGCCAGCAGCTTGGAGGGCAGCGAGACCCAGTACTTC. This translates into CASSLEGSETQYF.

This clonotype showed up just a few times. The chain carries TRBV29-1 and TRBJ1-2; possible D gene TRBD1, 5 bases. The germline V gene encodes CDR1 SQVTM and CDR2 ANQGSEA. CDR3 length equals 14 residues. V was pared by 0 bases and J by 2 bases, with 10 bases between. The CDR3 reads CSVEDPDRNYGYTF. The DNA for the CDR3 is TGCAGCGTTGAAGATCCTGACAGAAACTATGGCTACACCTTC.

J is TRBJ1-4 and V is TRBV4-3; 7 nucleotides line up with TRBD1. The CDR3 runs to 17 residues. The germline V gene has CDR1 LGHNA and CDR2 YSLEER. The V gene end was trimmed by 4 bases and the J gene end by 4 bases; junction bases not matched to a gene: 12. CDR3 residues: CASSRNRPGQNNEKLFF. The CDR3 DNA follows: TGCGCCAGCAGCCGTAATAGACCGGGACAGAATAATGAAAAACTGTTTTTT.

This clonotype has just one count. This chain uses TRBV19 with TRBJ2-7; D possibly corresponds to TRBD2 (6 bases). The CDR3 totals 14 residues. V gave up 3 bases and J gave up 4 bases, with 13 bases separating them. The germline gives CDR1 LNHDA, CDR2 SQIVND (reference sequence). CDR3 in amino acids: CASSIMPGEYEQYV. In DNA form, the CDR3 reads TGTGCCAGTAGTATCATGCCGGGGGAGTACGAGCAGTACGTC.